The present T cell receptor beta chain was sequenced within a study of blood T cells in healthy people across ages. Study-wide findings and caveats: CMV status of donors was unknown, possibly confounding expanded clonotype changes. Investigators viewed diversity estimates from one million T cells as underestimates, the study reported. Roughly linear declines in TCR beta diversity per million T cells occurred with age.

The people who gave samples were healthy Caucasians from Russia, aged 6 to 90. It was with a sample-barcoded 5' primer and a J-beta primer mix that a second PCR of about 7 to 12 cycles was run. One entry per CDR3 protein results from TCRdb running MiXCR on the 5' RACE reads. The sample shows hundreds of thousands of distinct CDR3 sequences, 58% of them seen only once. The CDR3 is made up of 15 amino acids. The V gene's germline CDR1 is SGHRS and CDR2 YFSETQ. Trimming pared 0 bases from V and 4 bases from J, leaving 13 bases between. The table lists this clonotype with a few counts. Its antigen is currently unknown.

Source material: blood. The sequence was collected from a man aged 25-45 years in good health. The chain recombines TRBV5-1 with TRBJ1-2, with a weak D call TRBD1 (6 bases). This chain's CDR3 is CASSLAWGQGYGYTF. The CDR3 nucleotides are TGCGCCAGCAGCTTGGCCTGGGGGCAGGGCTATGGCTACACCTTC.